This T cell receptor beta chain came from a study of blood T cell repertoires in COVID-19. Study summary: From the United States, Italy and Spain came samples of acute and convalescent COVID-19. Sample material is recorded as cDNA or gDNA derived from T cells, B-cell-depleted T cells, or PBMCs.

Germline assignment: CDR1 SQVTM and CDR2 ANQGSEA. The CDR3 is made up of 12 amino acids. V was trimmed by 3 bases and J by 5 bases, leaving 8 bases between them. This table comes from immunoSEQ multiplex PCR, and its TCRdb copy is limited to in-frame clones, with some not included. This table holds more than 70,000 clones, about nine tenths found once. This chain links TRBV29-1 with TRBJ2-4; perhaps TRBD1 as D (5 bases). Sequenced: peripheral blood. The sequence was obtained from a man aged 45-60 years with active or convalescent COVID-19. The CDR3 nucleotides read TGCAGCGTTGATATAGGGGAAAACATTCAGTACTTC. It translates to CSVDIGENIQYF.